Following are 8 T cell receptor beta chains from one sample sequenced in a study of beta chain features in type 1 diabetes. These receptors have no identified antigens. Overall study findings and caveats: Patients with Type 1 diabetes showed moderately but significantly shorter TCRB CDR3s in all four CD4+ subsets.

Of the isolated RNA, all was reverse transcribed, and so the sequenced material was expressed TCRB transcripts. Clones were read by immunoSEQ multiplex PCR, and TCRdb kept only the in-frame ones, dropping some. The data contain 100,000 to 150,000 clones, 9% of them seen just once; the ten biggest clones take up 0.6% to 0.9%. Sequencing input: central memory CD4+ T cells from blood. The receptors derive from a young man with type 1 diabetes.

CDR3 in amino acids: CASSFRIDREVFF. The CDR3 DNA follows: TGTGCCAGCAGTTTCCGCATCGACAGGGAGGTGTTCTTC. The rearrangement links TRBV28 to TRBJ2-1, with D possibly being TRBD1 (7 bases). Deletions cut 3 bases from V and 15 bases from J, with 18 bases between. Germline V gives CDR1 MDHEN, CDR2 SYDVKM. This CDR3 is 13 amino acids long. Filled out from reference TRBV28 and TRBJ2-1, the complete variable domain reads DVKVTQSSRYLVKRTGEKVFLECVQDMDHENMFWYRQDPGLGLRLIYFSYDVKMKEKGDIPEGYSVSREKKERFSLILESASTNQTSMYLCASSFRIDREVFFGPGTRLTVL.

This chain links TRBV11-2 with TRBJ1-2, with 9 bases fitting TRBD1. CDR3 length equals 14 residues. Germline V gene sequence: CDR1 SGHAT, CDR2 FQNNGV. V shed 5 bases, J shed 4 bases, and the junction held 5 bases outside the gene matches. The CDR3 sequence: CASSGQGFGYGYTF. In nucleotides, the CDR3 is TGTGCCAGCAGCGGACAGGGGTTCGGCTATGGCTACACCTTC. Filled out from reference TRBV11-2 and TRBJ1-2, the complete variable domain reads EAGVAQSPRYKIIEKRQSVAFWCNPISGHATLYWYQQILGQGPKLLIQFQNNGVVDDSQLPKDRFSAERLKGVDSTLKIQPAKLEDSAVYLCASSGQGFGYGYTFGSGTRLTVV.

This clone was detected ten times or more. This chain links TRBV7-2 with TRBJ2-5; 14 nucleotides match TRBD2. Germline V gene data show CDR1 as SGHTA and CDR2 as FQGNSA. This CDR3 comprises 16 residues. The ends lost 2 bases at V and 4 bases at J; junction bases unmatched: 3. CDR3 protein: CASSLYGTSGGETQYF. The DNA for the CDR3 is TGTGCCAGCAGCTTATACGGGACTAGCGGGGGAGAGACCCAGTACTTC. The full variable domain, rest sourced from reference TRBV7-2 and TRBJ2-5, is GAGVSQSPSNKVTEKGKDVELRCDPISGHTALYWYRQSLGQGLEFLIYFQGNSAPDKSGLPSDRFSAERTGGSVSTLTIQRTQQEDSAVYLCASSLYGTSGGETQYFGPGTRLLVL.

This chain uses TRBV29-1 with TRBJ2-5, with 7 bases aligning to TRBD2. J gave up 5 bases and V 6 bases, and 18 bases lay outside the gene matches. Germline CDR1 is SQVTM and CDR2 is ANQGSEA. CDR3 length: 16 residues. CDR3 in amino acids: CSVTGTKGYGVETQYF. In DNA, the CDR3 is TGCAGCGTGACTGGGACTAAGGGATATGGGGTGGAGACCCAGTACTTC.

The chain uses TRBV7-3 and TRBJ2-1, with a possible D match to TRBD1 (5 bases). The V gene lost 5 bases and the J gene lost 4 bases, with 9 bases spanning the gap. Germline V gene data show CDR1 as SGHTA and CDR2 as FQGTGA. The CDR3 covers 13 residues. DNA for the CDR3: TGTGCCAGCAGCACGGACACATACAATGAGCAGTTCTTC. Residues: CASSTDTYNEQFF.

The chain has TRBV27 and TRBJ2-3; D is perhaps TRBD2 (5 bases). CDR3 length: 13 residues. Germline V gene data show CDR1 as MNHEY and CDR2 as SMNVEV (reference sequence). Trimming took off 2 bases at V and 5 bases at J, with 8 bases between the two ends. The CDR3 protein is CASSLNGEDTQYF. The CDR3 coding sequence is TGTGCCAGCAGTTTAAACGGGGAAGATACGCAGTATTTT.

This rearrangement joins TRBV6-1 to TRBJ1-4, with a weak D call TRBD1 (5 bases). Germline-derived CDR1 and CDR2 are MNHNS and SASEGT. Trimming took off 6 bases at V and 5 bases at J, with 10 bases between the two ends. The CDR3 length is 13 residues. DNA of the CDR3: TGTGCCAGCAGGGAGGGACCCAATGAAAAACTGTTTTTT. Its translation: CASREGPNEKLFF.

The genes are TRBV6-5 and TRBJ2-3, with D hard to call. Per germline, CDR1 MNHEY and CDR2 SVGAGI. The V gene lost 4 bases and the J gene lost 0 bases, with 11 bases spanning the gap. This CDR3 comprises 15 residues. CDR3 sequence reads: CASSFLSSSTDTQYF. The CDR3 DNA reads as TGTGCCAGCAGTTTTCTTAGCAGTAGCACAGATACGCAGTATTTT.